This record looks at one T cell receptor beta chain sequence and its context. This sample stems from a study of blood T cell repertoires in COVID-19. The CDR3 has 15 amino acids. Germline V CDR1 and CDR2: SGHRS, YFSETQ. Trimming took off 0 bases at V and 3 bases at J, with 11 bases between the two ends. TCRdb's copy holds only in-frame clones and misses some; the assay was immunoSEQ multiplex PCR. The sample gives about 120,000 clones, around 79% of which show up once; about a sixth is in the top ten. J is TRBJ2-3 and V is TRBV5-1; weak D call: TRBD2 (6 bases). The receptor was isolated from an elderly woman with active or convalescent COVID-19. The sample was peripheral blood. The CDR3 here is CASSLELAETDTQYF. CDR3 nucleotides: TGCGCCAGCAGCTTGGAGTTAGCGGAGACAGATACGCAGTATTTT.